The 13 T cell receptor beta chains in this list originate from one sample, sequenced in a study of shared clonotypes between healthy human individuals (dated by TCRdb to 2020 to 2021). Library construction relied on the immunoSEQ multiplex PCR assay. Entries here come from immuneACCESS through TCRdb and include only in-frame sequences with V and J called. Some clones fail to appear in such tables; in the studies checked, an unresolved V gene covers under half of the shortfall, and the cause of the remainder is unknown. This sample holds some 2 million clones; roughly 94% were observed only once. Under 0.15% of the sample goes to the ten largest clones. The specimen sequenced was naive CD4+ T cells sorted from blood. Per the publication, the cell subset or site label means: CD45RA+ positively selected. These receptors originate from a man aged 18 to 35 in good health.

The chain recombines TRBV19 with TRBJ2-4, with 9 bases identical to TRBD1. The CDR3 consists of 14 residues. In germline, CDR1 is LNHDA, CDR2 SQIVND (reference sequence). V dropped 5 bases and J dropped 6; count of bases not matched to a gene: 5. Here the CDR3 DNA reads TGTGCCAGTAGTTCACAGGGGGCTAGAAACATTCAGTACTTC. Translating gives CASSSQGARNIQYF.

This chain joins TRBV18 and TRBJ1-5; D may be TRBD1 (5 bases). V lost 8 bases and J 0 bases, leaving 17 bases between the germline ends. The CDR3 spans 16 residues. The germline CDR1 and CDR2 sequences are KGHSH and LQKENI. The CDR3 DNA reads TGTGCCAGCAGTGGGCAGGGTCTCCTTAGCAATCAGCCCCAGCATTTT. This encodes CASSGQGLLSNQPQHF. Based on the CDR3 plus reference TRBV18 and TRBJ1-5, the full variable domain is NAGVMQNPRHLVRRRGQEARLRCSPMKGHSHVYWYRQLPEEGLKFMVYLQKENIIDESGMPKERFSAEFPKEGPSILRIQQVVRGDSAAYFCASSGQGLLSNQPQHFGDGTRLSIL.

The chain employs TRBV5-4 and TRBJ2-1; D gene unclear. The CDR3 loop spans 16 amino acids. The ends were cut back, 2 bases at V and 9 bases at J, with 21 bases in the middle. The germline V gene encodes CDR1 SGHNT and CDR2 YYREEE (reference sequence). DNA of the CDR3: TGTGCCAGCAGCTTTGGCAGTTCTCTACAAGCAATTGAGCAGTTCTTC. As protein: CASSFGSSLQAIEQFF.

Here the CDR3 reads CASRAGLANTGELFF. The CDR3 DNA sequence: TGTGCCAGCAGGGCGGGACTCGCGAACACCGGGGAGCTGTTTTTT. The chain uses TRBV6-5 and TRBJ2-2; the D gene is possibly TRBD2 (6 bases). CDR3 size: 15 residues. V dropped 6 bases and J dropped 0 bases, with 11 bases sitting between them. The germline V gene encodes CDR1 MNHEY and CDR2 SVGAGI.

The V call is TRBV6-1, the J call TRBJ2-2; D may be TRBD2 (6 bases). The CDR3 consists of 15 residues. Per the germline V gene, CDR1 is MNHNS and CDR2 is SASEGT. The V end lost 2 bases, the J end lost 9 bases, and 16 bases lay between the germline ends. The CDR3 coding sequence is TGTGCCAGCAGTGAATCGCAGGGAGGTTTCCGGGAGCTGTTTTTT. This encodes CASSESQGGFRELFF.

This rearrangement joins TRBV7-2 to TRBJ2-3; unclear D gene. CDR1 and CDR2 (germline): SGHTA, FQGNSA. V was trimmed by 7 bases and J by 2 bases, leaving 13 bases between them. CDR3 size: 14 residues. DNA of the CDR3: TGTGCCAGCATGTTAGGAAGCCCCACAGATACGCAGTATTTT. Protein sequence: CASMLGSPTDTQYF. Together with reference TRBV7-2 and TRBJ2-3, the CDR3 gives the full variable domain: GAGVSQSPSNKVTEKGKDVELRCDPISGHTALYWYRQSLGQGLEFLIYFQGNSAPDKSGLPSDRFSAERTGGSVSTLTIQRTQQEDSAVYLCASMLGSPTDTQYFGPGTRLTVL.

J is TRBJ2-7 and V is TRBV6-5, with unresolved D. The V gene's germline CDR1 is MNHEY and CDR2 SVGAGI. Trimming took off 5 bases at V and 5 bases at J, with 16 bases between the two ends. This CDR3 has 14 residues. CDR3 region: CASSLRTASDEQYF. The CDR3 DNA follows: TGTGCCAGCAGTCTACGGACGGCTTCCGACGAGCAGTACTTC.

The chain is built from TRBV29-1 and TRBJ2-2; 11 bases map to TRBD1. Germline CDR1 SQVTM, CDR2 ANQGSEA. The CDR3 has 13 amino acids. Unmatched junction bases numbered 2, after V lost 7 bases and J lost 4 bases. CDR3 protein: CSAGQGATGELFF. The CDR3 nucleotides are TGCAGCGCAGGACAGGGGGCCACCGGGGAGCTGTTTTTT.

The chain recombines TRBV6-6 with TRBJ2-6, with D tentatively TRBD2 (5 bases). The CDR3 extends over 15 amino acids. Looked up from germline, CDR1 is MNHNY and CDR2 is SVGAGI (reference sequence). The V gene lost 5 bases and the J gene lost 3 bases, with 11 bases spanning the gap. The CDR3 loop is CASSRDMGGANVLTF. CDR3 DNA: TGTGCCAGCAGTCGGGATATGGGTGGGGCCAACGTCCTGACTTTC.

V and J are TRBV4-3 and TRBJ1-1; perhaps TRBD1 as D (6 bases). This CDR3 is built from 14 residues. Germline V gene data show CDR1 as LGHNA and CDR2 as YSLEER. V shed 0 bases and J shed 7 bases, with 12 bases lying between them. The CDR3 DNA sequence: TGCGCCAGCAGCCAAGATGGTAGGGGGAATGAAGCTTTCTTT. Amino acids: CASSQDGRGNEAFF.

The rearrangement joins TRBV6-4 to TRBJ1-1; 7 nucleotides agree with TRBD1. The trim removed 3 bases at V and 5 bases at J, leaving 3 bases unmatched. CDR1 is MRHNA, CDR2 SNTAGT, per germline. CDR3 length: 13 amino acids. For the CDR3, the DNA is TGTGCCAGCAGTGAACAGGGGAAAACTGAAGCTTTCTTT. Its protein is CASSEQGKTEAFF.

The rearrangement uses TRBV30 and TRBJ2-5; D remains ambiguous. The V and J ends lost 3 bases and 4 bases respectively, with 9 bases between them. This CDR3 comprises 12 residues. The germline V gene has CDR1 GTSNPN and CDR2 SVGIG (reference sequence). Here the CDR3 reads CAWSWVGETQYF. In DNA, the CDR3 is TGTGCCTGGAGCTGGGTTGGAGAGACCCAGTACTTC.

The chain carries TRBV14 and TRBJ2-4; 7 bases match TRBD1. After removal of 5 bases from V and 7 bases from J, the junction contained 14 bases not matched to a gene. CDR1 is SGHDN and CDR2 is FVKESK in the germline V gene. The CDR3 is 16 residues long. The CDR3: CASSKRQAQGWNIQYF. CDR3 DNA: TGTGCCAGCAGCAAGCGACAGGCACAGGGGTGGAACATTCAGTACTTC.